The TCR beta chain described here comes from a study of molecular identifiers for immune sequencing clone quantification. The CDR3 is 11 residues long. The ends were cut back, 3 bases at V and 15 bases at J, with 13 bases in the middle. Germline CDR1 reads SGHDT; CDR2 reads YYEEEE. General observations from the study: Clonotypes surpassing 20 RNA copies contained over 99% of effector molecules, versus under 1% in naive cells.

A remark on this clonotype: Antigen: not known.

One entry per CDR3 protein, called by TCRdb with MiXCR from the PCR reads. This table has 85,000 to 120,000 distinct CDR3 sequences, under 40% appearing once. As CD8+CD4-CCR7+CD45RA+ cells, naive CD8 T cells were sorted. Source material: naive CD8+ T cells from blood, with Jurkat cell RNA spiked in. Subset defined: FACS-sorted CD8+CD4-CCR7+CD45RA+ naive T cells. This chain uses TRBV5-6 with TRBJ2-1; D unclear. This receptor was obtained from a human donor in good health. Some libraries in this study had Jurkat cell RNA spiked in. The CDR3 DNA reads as TGTGCCAGCAGCTACGACTTAATCCTGTTCTTC. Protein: CASSYDLILFF.